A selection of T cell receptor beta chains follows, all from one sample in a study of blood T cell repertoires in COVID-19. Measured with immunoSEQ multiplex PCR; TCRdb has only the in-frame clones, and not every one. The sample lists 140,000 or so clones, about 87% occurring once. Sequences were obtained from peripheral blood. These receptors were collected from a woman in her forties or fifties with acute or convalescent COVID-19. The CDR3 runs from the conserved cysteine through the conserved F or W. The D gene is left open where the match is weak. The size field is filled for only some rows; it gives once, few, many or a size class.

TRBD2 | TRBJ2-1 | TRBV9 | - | TGTGCCAGCAGCGTAGGGGCTCTAGCGGGGAGGGGGTTCTTC | CASSVGALAGRGFF
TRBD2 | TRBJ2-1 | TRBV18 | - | TGTGCCAGCTCACCACCTCGCGGGAGCAAGCCCTACAATGAGCAGTTCTTC | CASSPPRGSKPYNEQFF
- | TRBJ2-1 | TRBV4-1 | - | TGCGCCAGCAGCCAAGTAGAACTAGAAAACAATGAGCAGTTCTTC | CASSQVELENNEQFF
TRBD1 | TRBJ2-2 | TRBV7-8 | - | TGTGCCAGCAGCTTAAGAGGGGGCAACACCGGGGAGCTGTTTTTT | CASSLRGGNTGELFF
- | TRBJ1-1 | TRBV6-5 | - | TGTGCCAGCAGTCCAAACGTAGGGGCGAATGAAGCTTTCTTT | CASSPNVGANEAFF
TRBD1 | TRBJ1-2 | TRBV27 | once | TGTGCCACCTGGGACAGGGCTCGTGGCTACACCTTC | CATWDRARGYTF
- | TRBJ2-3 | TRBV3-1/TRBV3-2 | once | TGTGCCAGCAGCCAAGAGCTAGCCGTCACAGATACGCAGTATTTT | CASSQELAVTDTQYF
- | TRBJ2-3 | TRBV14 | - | TGTGCCAGCAGCCCCGGGGTAGCGACAGATACGCAGTATTTT | CASSPGVATDTQYF
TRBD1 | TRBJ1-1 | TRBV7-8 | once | TGTGCCAGCAGCTTAGGTGACAGGGCGGGAAAGTACACTGAAGCTTTCTTT | CASSLGDRAGKYTEAFF
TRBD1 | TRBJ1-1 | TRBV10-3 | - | TGTGCCATCAGACTCCCCTTGGGACAGGGGAACACTGAAGCTTTCTTT | CAIRLPLGQGNTEAFF
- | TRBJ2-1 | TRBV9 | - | TGTGCCAGCACCGCAACTAGTTCCGGTCGTGAGCAGTTCTTC | CASTATSSGREQFF
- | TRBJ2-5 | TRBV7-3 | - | TGTGCCAGCAGCCCCACGGGTCCCGGCCAAGAGACCCAGTACTTC | CASSPTGPGQETQYF
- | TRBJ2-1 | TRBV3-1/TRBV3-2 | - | TGTGCCAGCAGCCAAGATTTTAGTGGGACTCCAATTAATTTCTTC | CASSQDFSGTPINFF
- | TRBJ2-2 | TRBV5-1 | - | TGCGCCAGCAGCTTGGGATTCGGGGGGCTGTACCGGGAGCTGTTTTTT | CASSLGFGGLYRELFF
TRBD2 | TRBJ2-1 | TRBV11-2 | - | TGTGCCAGCAGCTTAGATCGTACTAGCGAGTTTTACAATGAGCAGTTCTTC | CASSLDRTSEFYNEQFF
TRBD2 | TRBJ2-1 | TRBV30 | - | TGTGCCTGGACCCTAGGACTAGCGGGAGGGTTAGGTGAGCAGTTCTTC | CAWTLGLAGGLGEQFF
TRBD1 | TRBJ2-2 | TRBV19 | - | TGTGCCAGTAGTACCGACAGGGCGAGTACGGCCGGGGAGCTGTTTTTT | CASSTDRASTAGELFF
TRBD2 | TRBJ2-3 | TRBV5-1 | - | TGCGCCAGCAGCTTCCTAGCGGGGGACACAGATACGCAGTATTTT | CASSFLAGDTDTQYF
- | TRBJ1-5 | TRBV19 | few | TGTGCCAGTAGTACAGACACCTACAATCAGCCCCAGCATTTT | CASSTDTYNQPQHF
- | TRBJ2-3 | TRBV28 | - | TGTGCCAGCAGTTTTACGGCGGGCCACACAGATACGCAGTATTTT | CASSFTAGHTDTQYF
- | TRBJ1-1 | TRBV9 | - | TGTGCCAGCAGCGTAGGTACGGGGTTTCAAGCTTTCTTT | CASSVGTGFQAFF
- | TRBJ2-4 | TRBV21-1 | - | TGTGCCAGCAGCAAGTCTGGCCGATACTTC | CASSKSGRYF
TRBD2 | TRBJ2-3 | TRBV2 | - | TGTGCCAGCAGCCCTATAGCGGGACGCACAGATACGCAGTATTTT | CASSPIAGRTDTQYF
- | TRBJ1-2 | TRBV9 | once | TGTGCCAGCAGCCCCCCAGGGGTTGGCTACACCTTC | CASSPPGVGYTF
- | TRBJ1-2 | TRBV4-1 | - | TGCGCCAGCAGCCAAGGACCAGGGAGGGGCGGTGGCTACACCTTC | CASSQGPGRGGGYTF
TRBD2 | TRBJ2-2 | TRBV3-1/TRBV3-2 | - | TGTGCCAGCAGCCTAGCGGGATCGAACACCGGGGAGCTGTTTTTT | CASSLAGSNTGELFF
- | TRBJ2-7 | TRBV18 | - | TGTGCCAGCTCACTAACAGGATACGAGCAGTACTTC | CASSLTGYEQYF
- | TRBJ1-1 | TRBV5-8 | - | TGTGCCAGCAGCTTCCACGACAGATTGAACACTGAAGCTTTCTTT | CASSFHDRLNTEAFF
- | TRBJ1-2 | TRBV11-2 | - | TGTGCCAGCAGCTTAACAGGGAATGGCTACACCTTC | CASSLTGNGYTF
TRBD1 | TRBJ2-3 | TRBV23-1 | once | TGCGCCAGCAGTCAGTCGCCGGGACAGGGGAGAGATACGCAGTATTTT | CASSQSPGQGRDTQYF
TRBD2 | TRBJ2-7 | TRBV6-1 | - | TGTGCCAGCAGTGAAAGGGTAGCGGGCGTGAGCTCCTACGAGCAGTACTTC | CASSERVAGVSSYEQYF
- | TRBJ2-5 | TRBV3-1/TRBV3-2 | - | TGTGCCAGCAGCCAAGACGTACTACCCCAAGAGACCCAGTACTTC | CASSQDVLPQETQYF
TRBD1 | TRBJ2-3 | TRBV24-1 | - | TGTGCCACCAGTCCCAGGGGGCCCACAGATACGCAGTATTTT | CATSPRGPTDTQYF
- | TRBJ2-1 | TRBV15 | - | TGTGCCACCAGCCCAGGGGGACTAGGGGCCTACAATGAGCAGTTCTTC | CATSPGGLGAYNEQFF
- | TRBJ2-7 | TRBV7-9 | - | TGTGCCAGCAGCTTAATGCTGGGATCCTACGAGGGGCAGTACTTC | CASSLMLGSYEGQYF
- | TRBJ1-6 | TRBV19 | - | TGTGCCAGTAGTATAGGGCAGGGGAATTCACCCCTCCACTTT | CASSIGQGNSPLHF
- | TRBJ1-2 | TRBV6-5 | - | TGTGCCAGCAGAAGGGGCGATTTTAACTATGGCTACACCTTC | CASRRGDFNYGYTF
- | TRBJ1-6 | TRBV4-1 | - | TGCGCCAGCAGCCTTCGGGTCGGGGAAGGATCACCCCTCCACTTT | CASSLRVGEGSPLHF
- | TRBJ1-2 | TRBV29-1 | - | TGCAGCGATAATGGCTACACCTTC | CSDNGYTF
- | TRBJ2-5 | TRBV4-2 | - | TGTGCCAGCAGCCAGAGAGACAGGCAGCAAGAGACCCAGTACTTC | CASSQRDRQQETQYF
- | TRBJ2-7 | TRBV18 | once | TGTGCCAGCTCACCCCAGGGGGGATACGAGCAGTACTTC | CASSPQGGYEQYF
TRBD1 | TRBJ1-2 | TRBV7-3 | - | TGTGCCAGCAGCTTAGAAGGACAGGGGAGTGGCTACACCTTC | CASSLEGQGSGYTF
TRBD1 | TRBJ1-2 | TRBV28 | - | TGTGCCAGCAGTACTTACAGGGGGCTAAGGGGCTACACCTTC | CASSTYRGLRGYTF
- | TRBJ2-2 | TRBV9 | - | TGTGCCAGCAGCTCCACCGTCGGGACCGGGGAGCTGTTTTTT | CASSSTVGTGELFF
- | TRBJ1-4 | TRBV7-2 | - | TGTGCCAGCAGCTCATACGGAGCAACTAATGAAAAACTGTTTTTT | CASSSYGATNEKLFF
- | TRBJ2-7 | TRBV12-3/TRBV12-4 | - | TGTGCCAGCAGTTTAAACCGGGACGAGCAGTACTTC | CASSLNRDEQYF
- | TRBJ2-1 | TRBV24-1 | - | TGTGCCACCAGTGATAGGACTAGGGTACAGGGCTCCTACAATGAGCAGTTCTTC | CATSDRTRVQGSYNEQFF
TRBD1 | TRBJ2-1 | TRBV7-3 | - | TGTGCCAGCAGCTCCCCTCGGACAGGGCTCGACAATGAGCAGTTCTTC | CASSSPRTGLDNEQFF
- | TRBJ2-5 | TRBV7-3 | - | TGTGCCAGCAGCTCCCTTGGTGGGCCCGCGGAGACCCAGTACTTC | CASSSLGGPAETQYF
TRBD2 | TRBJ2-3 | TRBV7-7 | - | TGTGCCAGCAGCTTAGATGCAGCGGGAGGGCCGGATACGCAGTATTTT | CASSLDAAGGPDTQYF
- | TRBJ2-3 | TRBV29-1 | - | TGCAGCGCCGGCCCAATCGGCGGCCCCACAGATACGCAGTATTTT | CSAGPIGGPTDTQYF
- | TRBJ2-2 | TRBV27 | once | TGTGCCAGCAGTACGAACCCGACTAGGGAGCTGTTTTTT | CASSTNPTRELFF
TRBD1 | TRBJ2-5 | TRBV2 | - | TGTGCCGGAATTCGGGACAGGGAAGAGACCCAGTACTTC | CAGIRDREETQYF